What follows are 5 T cell receptor beta chains derived from one specimen sequenced in a study of blood T cell repertoires in COVID-19. Only in-frame clones appear in the TCRdb table, and some are missing; sequencing was by immunoSEQ multiplex PCR. Of approximately 280,000 clones detected, about 83% appear once; the ten largest clones hold 6% to 7%. Sequences were obtained from PBMCs or T cells enriched from blood (not recorded which). These receptor sequences come from a woman aged 40 to 50 who had recovered from COVID-19.

CDR3 coding DNA: TGTGCTAGTGGTTTGGCTCCGAACACCGGGGAGCTGTTTTTT. This gives the protein CASGLAPNTGELFF. The chain carries TRBV12-5 and TRBJ2-2; no definite D call. The V end lost 1 base, the J end lost 0 bases, and 3 bases lay between the germline ends. The CDR3 loop spans 14 amino acids. Germline CDR1 LGHNT, CDR2 FRNRAP.

This chain joins TRBV7-3 and TRBJ2-1; D ambiguous. V was shortened by 1 base and J by 0 bases, with 7 bases between the two germline ends. The CDR3 is 15 residues long. Germline CDR1 SGHTA, CDR2 FQGTGA. The CDR3 region has the DNA TGTGCCAGCAGCTTAAAATCCAGCTCCTACAATGAGCAGTTCTTC. This gives the protein CASSLKSSSYNEQFF.

This sequence joins TRBV29-1 and TRBJ1-2; a possible D gene is TRBD1 (6 bases). The V end lost 3 bases, the J end lost 1 base, and 15 bases lay between the germline ends. Germline lookup yields CDR1 SQVTM and CDR2 ANQGSEA. The CDR3 runs 15 residues. The CDR3 spells CSVDRRDRSNYGYTF. The DNA for the CDR3 is TGCAGCGTTGATCGTCGCGACAGGAGTAACTATGGCTACACCTTC.

The chain is built from TRBV6-1 and TRBJ2-7; 7 bases are shared with TRBD2. Germline V gene data show CDR1 as MNHNS and CDR2 as SASEGT. The CDR3 spans 16 residues. Trimming took 1 base from V and 4 from J; bases not matched to a gene: 10. The CDR3 protein is CASSEVWGRAGYEQYF. The CDR3 bases are TGTGCCAGCAGTGAAGTTTGGGGGAGGGCCGGGTACGAGCAGTACTTC.

The V gene is TRBV5-1, the J gene TRBJ2-5; 14 positions agree with TRBD2. V shed 4 bases and J 5 bases; nucleotides not matched to a gene: 4. Germline CDR1 is SGHRS and CDR2 is YFSETQ. CDR3 length: 15 amino acids. CDR3 sequence reads: CASSETSGRAETQYF. CDR3 sequence (DNA): TGCGCCAGCAGCGAGACTAGCGGGAGGGCCGAGACCCAGTACTTC. The complete variable domain, with remaining parts taken from reference TRBV5-1 and TRBJ2-5, reads KAGVTQTPRYLIKTRGQQVTLSCSPISGHRSVSWYQQTPGQGLQFLFEYFSETQRNKGNFPGRFSGRQFSNSRSEMNVSTLELGDSALYLCASSETSGRAETQYFGPGTRLLVL.